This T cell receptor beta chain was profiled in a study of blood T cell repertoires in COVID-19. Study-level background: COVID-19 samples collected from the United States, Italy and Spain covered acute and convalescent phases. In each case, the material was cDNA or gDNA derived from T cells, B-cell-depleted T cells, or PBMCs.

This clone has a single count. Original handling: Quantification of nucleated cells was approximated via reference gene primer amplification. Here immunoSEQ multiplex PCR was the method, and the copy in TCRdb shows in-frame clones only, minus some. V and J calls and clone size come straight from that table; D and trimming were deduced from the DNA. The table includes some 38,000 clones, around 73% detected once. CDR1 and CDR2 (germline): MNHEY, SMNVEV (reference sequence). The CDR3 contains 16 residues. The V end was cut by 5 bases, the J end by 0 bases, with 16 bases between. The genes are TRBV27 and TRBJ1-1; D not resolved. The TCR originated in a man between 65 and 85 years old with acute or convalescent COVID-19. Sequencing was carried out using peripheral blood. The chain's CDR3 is CASSPTGGLVNTEAFF. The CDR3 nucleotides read TGTGCCAGCAGTCCCACTGGCGGCCTCGTGAACACTGAAGCTTTCTTT.